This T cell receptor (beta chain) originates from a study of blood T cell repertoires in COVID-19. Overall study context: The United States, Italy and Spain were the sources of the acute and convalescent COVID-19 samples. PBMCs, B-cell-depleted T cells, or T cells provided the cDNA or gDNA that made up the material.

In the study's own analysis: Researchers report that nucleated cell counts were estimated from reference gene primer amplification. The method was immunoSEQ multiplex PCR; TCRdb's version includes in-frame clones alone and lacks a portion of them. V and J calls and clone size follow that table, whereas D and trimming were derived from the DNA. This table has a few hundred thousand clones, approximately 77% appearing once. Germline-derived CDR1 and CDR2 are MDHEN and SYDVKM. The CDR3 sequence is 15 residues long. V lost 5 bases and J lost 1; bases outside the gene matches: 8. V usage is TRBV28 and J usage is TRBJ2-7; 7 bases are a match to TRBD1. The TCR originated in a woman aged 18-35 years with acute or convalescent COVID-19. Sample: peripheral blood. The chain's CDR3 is CASSKSGTASYEQYF. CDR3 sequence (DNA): TGTGCCAGCAGTAAGTCCGGGACAGCATCCTACGAGCAGTACTTC.